The source of this T cell receptor (beta chain) is a study of T cells in narcolepsy. The study's findings and limits: Reportedly, autoreactive clonotypes were serially detected in patients' blood but not controls'. No autoreactive T cell clone sequences appeared in some memory CD4+ repertoires. Same-patient CSF and blood CD4+ T cell clonotypes included HCRT-specific and TRIB2-specific autoreactive ones.

Of note for this clone: Its antigen remains unknown.

CDR1 LNHDA and CDR2 SQIVND come from the germline V gene (reference sequence). The CDR3 loop spans 16 amino acids. V was clipped by 5 bases and J by 2 bases, with 16 bases between them. Sequenced by immunoSEQ multiplex PCR; TCRdb stores in-frame clones only, minus some. The sample records 20,000 to 25,000 clones, 85% to 90% being singletons. The chain carries TRBV19 and TRBJ1-3; the D is unclear. The sample consisted of CD45RA- memory CD4+ T cells from PBMCs. This receptor was identified in a human donor with narcolepsy. The CDR3 sequence is CASSQGGRAAGNTIYF. The CDR3, as DNA: TGTGCCAGTAGTCAAGGAGGCAGAGCAGCTGGAAACACCATATATTTT.